A selection of T cell receptor beta chains follows, all from one sample in a study of cytomegalovirus exposure and HLA in healthy donors. The data were produced by immunoSEQ multiplex PCR, yet TCRdb's version contains in-frame clones alone and is incomplete. The sample includes roughly 150,000 clones, around 72% of them seen just once. Sequences were obtained from PBMCs. The receptors derive from a female donor in good health and CMV-seronegative. CDR3s include the opening cysteine and the closing phenylalanine or tryptophan. A D gene is named only where the DNA matches it firmly. Where a row states a size, it is once, few, many or the class of an expanded clone; other rows omit it.

j_gene,v_gene,abundance,d_gene,CDR3nt,CDR3aa
TRBJ1-2,TRBV6-5,NA,TRBD1,TGTGCCAGCAGTTACATCGACAGGGCCCTAGATGGCTACACCTTC,CASSYIDRALDGYTF
TRBJ1-3,TRBV7-6,NA,TRBD1,TGTGCCAGCAGCCCCGGGACAGGGGGGGTTCCAAGCTCTGGAAACACCATATATTTT,CASSPGTGGVPSSGNTIYF
TRBJ1-5,TRBV28,NA,NA,TGTGCCAGCAGTTTACGGGGGGATCAGCCCCAGCATTTT,CASSLRGDQPQHF
TRBJ1-4,TRBV27,few,NA,TGTGCCAGCAGTTTATTTGCCCGGTCCGACAGAGTTGGGGAACTGTTTTTT,CASSLFARSDRVGELFF
TRBJ2-1,TRBV2,NA,TRBD2,TGTGCCAGCATCGGACAGCCAAGAACGACTAGCGGGGTCAATGAGCAGTTCTTC,CASIGQPRTTSGVNEQFF
TRBJ2-7,TRBV7-6,NA,TRBD1,TGTGCCAGCAGCTCGGGACAGGGAGCCTACGAGCAGTACTTC,CASSSGQGAYEQYF
TRBJ2-3,TRBV27,NA,TRBD1,TGTGCCAGTAGGGGGCGAATAATGGGTACGCAGTATTTT,CASRGRIMGTQYF
TRBJ1-2,TRBV6-5,NA,TRBD1,TGTGCCAGCAGTTACTCGAACAGGGGTCGGGGCTATGGCTACACCTTC,CASSYSNRGRGYGYTF
TRBJ2-2,TRBV18,NA,TRBD2,TGTGCCAGCTCACCACCGCTAGCGGGGAACACCGGGGAGCTGTTTTTT,CASSPPLAGNTGELFF
TRBJ1-2,TRBV30,NA,NA,TGTGCCGGCCGGGAGGGGCACGATGGCTACACCTTC,CAGREGHDGYTF
TRBJ1-1,TRBV19,NA,NA,TGTGCCAGTAGTATAATGGCGAACACTGAAGCTTTCTTT,CASSIMANTEAFF
TRBJ2-2,TRBV7-9,NA,TRBD1,TGTGCCAGCAGCTTAGCAGACAGGGTGAACACCGGGGAGCTGTTTTTT,CASSLADRVNTGELFF
TRBJ1-4,TRBV6-5,NA,NA,TGTGCCAGCAGTTACGGGAGGACTAATGAAAAACTGTTTTTT,CASSYGRTNEKLFF
TRBJ1-2,TRBV7-2,NA,NA,TGTGCCAGCAGCTCCCGGGACATGAACGGCTACACCTTC,CASSSRDMNGYTF
TRBJ2-3,TRBV14,once,TRBD2,TGTGCCAGCAGCCAAGTAGGGCTAGCGGGGATCACAGATACGCAGTATTTT,CASSQVGLAGITDTQYF
TRBJ1-5,TRBV19,NA,TRBD1,TGTGCCAGTAGCCTTCGGGACAGGGGGAATCAGCCCCAGCATTTT,CASSLRDRGNQPQHF
TRBJ2-4,TRBV29-1,NA,NA,TGCAGCGTTGAAAGGGGGGCCAAAAACATTCAGTACTTC,CSVERGAKNIQYF
TRBJ2-3,TRBV15,NA,NA,TGTGCCACCAGCAGAGCTCGTCGGGTCACAGATACGCAGTATTTT,CATSRARRVTDTQYF
TRBJ2-7,TRBV15,NA,TRBD2,TGTGCCACCAGCAGAGGGACTGCGGGGGACGAGCAGTACTTC,CATSRGTAGDEQYF
TRBJ2-3,TRBV19,NA,NA,TGTGCCAGTAGTCCCCACTCAACTTCTAGCACAGATACGCAGTATTTT,CASSPHSTSSTDTQYF
TRBJ2-7,TRBV4-1,NA,NA,TGCGCCAGCAGCCAAGATCCTGGACAGCCCTACGAGCAGTACTTC,CASSQDPGQPYEQYF
TRBJ1-2,TRBV4-3,once,NA,TGCGCCAGCAGCCAAGAGGTACAGGTCTATGGGGGCTACACCTTC,CASSQEVQVYGGYTF
TRBJ1-1,TRBV9,NA,NA,TGTGCCAGCAGCCCAGGCCTGAACACTGAAGCTTTCTTT,CASSPGLNTEAFF
TRBJ2-4,TRBV29-1,NA,NA,TGCAGCGTTGAAGCGTCAAACATTCAGTACTTC,CSVEASNIQYF
TRBJ1-4,TRBV27,once,TRBD1,TGTGCCAGCAGTCCCCTAAAGGACAGGGCGTATGAAAAACTGTTTTTT,CASSPLKDRAYEKLFF
TRBJ2-7,TRBV4-2,NA,TRBD2,TGTGCCAGCAGCCAAGATGCGGGAGCCCACTACGAGCAGTACTTC,CASSQDAGAHYEQYF
TRBJ2-7,TRBV27,NA,NA,TGTGCCAGCGCCCAAAGTGGGAGGCCCTACGAGCAGTACTTC,CASAQSGRPYEQYF
TRBJ2-3,TRBV10-1,NA,TRBD2,TGCGCCAGCAGTGCCGGACTAGCGGGGACAGATACGCAGTATTTT,CASSAGLAGTDTQYF
TRBJ1-2,TRBV6-5,NA,TRBD1,TGTGCCAGCAGCCGACCGGGACAGGGGGGCTATGGCTACACCTTC,CASSRPGQGGYGYTF
TRBJ2-7,TRBV7-2,NA,TRBD2,TGTGCCAGCAGACGACTAGCGGGAGGCACCGCCTACGAGCAGTACTTC,CASRRLAGGTAYEQYF
TRBJ2-7,TRBV28,many,NA,TGTGCCAGCAGTTTAGGGGGGGCCCTTACTTACCTCTACGAGCAGTACTTC,CASSLGGALTYLYEQYF
TRBJ1-1,TRBV19,NA,TRBD1,TGTGCCAGTAGAAGGGGGGCACAGGGGGGTACTGAAGCTTTCTTT,CASRRGAQGGTEAFF
TRBJ1-2,TRBV19,NA,TRBD1,TGTGCCAGTAGCGCAGACAGGGGACATGGCTACACCTTC,CASSADRGHGYTF
TRBJ2-3,TRBV2,NA,TRBD2,TGTGCCAGCAGGGGAGAGGGAAGCGGGAGTCTCACAGATACGCAGTATTTT,CASRGEGSGSLTDTQYF
TRBJ2-5,TRBV6-5,NA,NA,TGTGCCAGCAGTTACGGCGGGGATTTAGAAGAGACCCAGTACTTC,CASSYGGDLEETQYF
TRBJ2-1,TRBV2,NA,NA,TGTGCCAGCAGTAGCGGTAGCTCCTACAATGAGCAGTTCTTC,CASSSGSSYNEQFF